These T cell receptor beta chains were read from a single sample in a study of T cell responses to AZD1222 COVID-19 vaccine. Produced via immunoSEQ multiplex PCR; TCRdb's table is partial and in-frame only. The table records over 150,000 clones, around 87% of them present only once. This material consisted of peripheral blood, taken on day 0 of AZD1222 vaccination. The receptor source for this set is an adult in good health. Each CDR3 is given with its conserved first and last residue. A D gene is named only where the DNA matches it firmly. Clone size appears in some rows only: once, few, many, or a class for an expanded clone.

d_call	j_call	v_call	clone_size	cdr3_aa	cdr3_nt
.	TRBJ2-5	TRBV5-1	.	CASTSGGETQYF	TGCGCCAGCACTTCCGGGGGAGAGACCCAGTACTTC
TRBD1	TRBJ2-2	TRBV5-5	.	CASGRDRQIGGELFF	TGTGCCAGCGGCCGGGACAGACAAATAGGCGGGGAGCTGTTTTTT
.	TRBJ2-7	TRBV12-3/TRBV12-4	.	CASSLADWYEQYF	TGTGCCAGCAGTTTAGCCGACTGGTACGAGCAGTACTTC
.	TRBJ1-1	TRBV5-1	.	CASSLEPSRAFF	TGCGCCAGCAGCTTGGAACCGTCGCGAGCTTTCTTT
.	TRBJ2-2	TRBV9	.	CASSVGGGTGELFF	TGTGCCAGCAGCGTAGGGGGTGGCACCGGGGAGCTGTTTTTT
TRBD1	TRBJ1-4	TRBV7-3	.	CASSLMYGQGFSGNEKLFF	TGTGCCAGCAGCTTGATGTACGGACAGGGTTTTTCGGGTAATGAAAAACTGTTTTTT
.	TRBJ1-5	TRBV6-1	.	CASTNEGGGNQPQHF	TGTGCCAGCACCAACGAGGGGGGCGGCAATCAGCCCCAGCATTTT
TRBD2	TRBJ2-3	TRBV6-5	.	CASTSSGGATDTQYF	TGTGCCAGCACCTCTAGCGGGGGGGCCACAGATACGCAGTATTTT
.	TRBJ2-1	TRBV11-2	.	CASSLAGEQFF	TGTGCCAGCAGCTTAGCCGGTGAGCAGTTCTTC
.	TRBJ1-4	TRBV9	once	CASSVTGGNEKLFF	TGTGCCAGCAGCGTAACGGGGGGAAATGAAAAACTGTTTTTT
TRBD1	TRBJ2-7	TRBV7-2	.	CASSSRQGVYEQYF	TGTGCCAGCAGCTCGCGACAGGGGGTCTACGAGCAGTACTTC